This entry is about one T cell receptor beta chain. TCRdb's table, derived via immunoSEQ multiplex PCR, lists solely in-frame clones and lacks some. The sample records tens of thousands of clones, around nine tenths being singletons. This sample was taken from a study of OX40 agonist ivuxolimab in advanced cancers. The CDR3 covers 15 residues. The ends were cut back, 4 bases at V and 4 bases at J, with 17 bases in the middle. Germline values: CDR1 SGHRS, CDR2 YFSETQ. The chain joins TRBV5-1 to TRBJ2-5; D is tentatively TRBD1 or TRBD2 (5 bases each). The source is an adult with an advanced solid tumor such as melanoma, head and neck, liver or kidney cancer. This specimen consisted of CD4+ or CD8+ T cells sorted from blood, obtained in a trial of the OX40 agonist ivuxolimab. In DNA, the CDR3 is TGCGCCAGCAGCCGTGGGACGGCCGACGGAGAGACCCAGTACTTC. It translates to CASSRGTADGETQYF.